The 8 T cell receptor beta chains listed next were all sequenced from one sample in a study of blood T cell repertoires in COVID-19. The table came from immunoSEQ multiplex PCR; TCRdb's copy has only in-frame clones and leaves some out. This table has about 380,000 clones, 70% to 90% appearing once. Specimen: PBMCs or T cells enriched from blood (not recorded which). The source of these receptors is a man aged 25 to 40 who had recovered from COVID-19.

The chain has TRBV5-5 and TRBJ2-5; possible D gene TRBD2, 5 bases. Trimming cost V 5 bases and J 2 bases, with 10 bases left between them. The CDR3 has 13 residues. CDR1 is SGHKS, CDR2 YYEKEE, per germline (reference sequence). CDR3 region: CASRLGGQETQYF. The CDR3 coding sequence is TGTGCCAGCAGACTTGGAGGTCAAGAGACCCAGTACTTC.

In this sample, this clone turned up a few times. The rearrangement links TRBV19 to TRBJ1-1; maybe TRBD1 (6 bases). CDR1 and CDR2 (germline): LNHDA, SQIVND (reference sequence). Trimming took off 4 bases at V and 0 bases at J, with 9 bases between the two ends. The CDR3 extends over 14 amino acids. The CDR3 nucleotides are TGTGCCAGTAGTAAAACAGGGATGAACACTGAAGCTTTCTTT. Protein: CASSKTGMNTEAFF.

The chain recombines TRBV5-1 with TRBJ2-3, with TRBD2 matching over 9 bases. The CDR3 length is 15 residues. After removal of 6 bases from V and 4 bases from J, the junction contained 9 bases not matched to a gene. Germline V gene data show CDR1 as SGHRS and CDR2 as YFSETQ. The CDR3 region is CASTQTAGGPDTQYF. DNA of the CDR3: TGCGCCAGCACTCAAACAGCGGGGGGCCCAGATACGCAGTATTTT.

V is TRBV25-1 and J is TRBJ1-6; TRBD1 matches 7 bases. Losses at the gene ends were 11 bases for V and 5 bases for J; bases not matched to a gene: 12. Germline V gene lookup returns CDR1 MGHDK and CDR2 SYGVNS. The length of the CDR3 is 15 residues. The CDR3 DNA reads as TGTGCCCTAATATCCCCAGGGGGAAATAATTCACCCCTCCACTTT. This sequence encodes CALISPGGNNSPLHF.

This clone was observed a few times. The chain joins TRBV12-3 or TRBV12-4 to TRBJ1-2, with D maybe TRBD1 (6 bases). V lost 5 bases and J 4 bases, leaving 11 bases between the germline ends. The CDR3 sequence is 13 residues long. CDR3 nucleotides: TGTGCCAGCAGTCCCAGGGGTGGCTATGGCTACACCTTC. Its protein is CASSPRGGYGYTF.

The V call is TRBV7-2, the J call TRBJ1-6; a possible D gene is TRBD1 (6 bases). The CDR3 spans 14 residues. Per germline, CDR1 SGHTA and CDR2 FQGNSA. Trimming left V 6 bases short and J 5 bases short, with 11 bases between. The CDR3 here is CASSWDINNSPLHF. As DNA, the CDR3 is TGTGCCAGCAGTTGGGACATAAATAATTCACCCCTCCACTTT.

V usage is TRBV6-4 and J usage is TRBJ1-1, with a weak D call TRBD1 (5 bases). The CDR3 runs to 13 residues. Trimming cost V 6 bases and J 4 bases, with 12 bases left between them. The germline V gene encodes CDR1 MRHNA and CDR2 SNTAGT. CDR3 DNA: TGTGCCAGCAGATCGCAGGGTGGCACTGAAGCTTTCTTT. This encodes CASRSQGGTEAFF.

The chain joins TRBV19 to TRBJ1-2; TRBD1 agrees at 7 bases. The CDR3 contains 12 residues. CDR1 LNHDA and CDR2 SQIVND come from the germline V gene (reference sequence). With 3 bases clipped from V and 8 bases from J, the junction kept 3 bases outside the gene matches. CDR3 nucleotide sequence: TGTGCCAGTAGTATGACAGGGTCCGGCTACACCTTC. This gives the protein CASSMTGSGYTF.